These 21 T cell receptor beta chains originate from one sample sequenced in a study of cytomegalovirus exposure and HLA in healthy donors. PCR employed 60 Vbeta and 13 Jbeta primers. The method was immunoSEQ multiplex PCR; TCRdb's version includes in-frame clones alone and lacks a portion of them. The sample has about 160,000 clones; roughly 78% are singletons. The sequencing input was PBMCs. The source of these receptors is a woman aged 40-49 years in good health and CMV-seronegative.

Only one count was recorded for this clone. V and J are TRBV7-9 and TRBJ1-2, with D tentatively TRBD1 (6 bases). With 1 base removed from V and 8 bases from J, the gap between germline ends came to 11 bases. The length of the CDR3 is 13 residues. The germline gives CDR1 SEHNR, CDR2 FQNEAQ (reference sequence). The CDR3 nucleotides are TGTGCCAGCAGCTTAGGACAGGAAAGGGGCTACACCTTC. This sequence encodes CASSLGQERGYTF. The full variable domain, with the rest looked up from reference TRBV7-9 and TRBJ1-2, is DTGVSQNPRHKITKRGQNVTFRCDPISEHNRLYWYRQTLGQGPEFLTYFQNEAQLEKSRLLSDRFSAERPKGSFSTLEIQRTEQGDSAMYLCASSLGQERGYTFGSGTRLTVV.

This rearrangement joins TRBV4-2 to TRBJ2-5; 11 bases are a match to TRBD2. CDR3 size: 16 residues. Trimming took 4 bases from V and 2 from J; bases not matched to a gene: 6. The germline CDR1 and CDR2 sequences are LGHNA and YNFKEQ. This CDR3 reads CASSRTSGGEQETQYF. CDR3 bases: TGTGCCAGCAGCCGTACTAGCGGGGGTGAACAAGAGACCCAGTACTTC.

The V gene is TRBV2, the J gene TRBJ2-1; 8 bases align to TRBD1. Germline V CDR1 and CDR2: SNHLY, FYNNEI. The CDR3 is 15 amino acids. The V gene end was trimmed by 6 bases and the J gene end by 5 bases; junction bases not matched to a gene: 9. This CDR3 reads CASSYRTGTHNEQFF. The CDR3 DNA is TGTGCCAGCAGCTATCGGACAGGGACCCACAATGAGCAGTTCTTC.

The rearrangement joins TRBV5-6 to TRBJ1-5, with D unclear. Germline values: CDR1 SGHDT, CDR2 YYEEEE. The CDR3 runs to 16 residues. With 2 bases removed from V and 0 bases from J, the gap between germline ends came to 12 bases. As DNA, the CDR3 is TGTGCCAGCAGCTTTTTTGGCCAGAATAGCAATCAGCCCCAGCATTTT. Translated: CASSFFGQNSNQPQHF.

The chain carries TRBV28 and TRBJ1-5; perhaps TRBD1 as D (5 bases). CDR1 and CDR2 from the germline V gene are MDHEN and SYDVKM. The CDR3 totals 14 residues. V lost 2 bases and J lost 5, with 10 bases in between. CDR3 sequence (DNA): TGTGCCAGCAGTTTACCAGGGTTCCATCAGCCCCAGCATTTT. This encodes CASSLPGFHQPQHF.

This clone was seen just once. The chain carries TRBV7-2 and TRBJ1-5; 8 bases agree with TRBD1. Germline V CDR1 and CDR2: SGHTA, FQGNSA. J gave up 11 bases and V 4 bases, and 10 bases lay outside the gene matches. CDR3 length equals 14 residues. For the CDR3, the DNA is TGTGCCAGCAGCTCTAGCGACAGGGGTTTGGCCCAGCATTTT. Its protein is CASSSSDRGLAQHF.

The chain combines TRBV7-8 with TRBJ2-5; no clear D gene. The CDR3 runs to 14 residues. In germline, CDR1 is SGHVS, CDR2 FQNEAQ. Trimming removed 3 bases from V and 0 bases from J, with 8 bases in between. CDR3 in DNA: TGTGCCAGCAGCTTGGTCCGGGACCAAGAGACCCAGTACTTC. It encodes CASSLVRDQETQYF.

The chain combines TRBV7-3 with TRBJ1-2; D is possibly TRBD1 (6 bases). Trimming removed 1 base at V and 0 bases at J, with 9 bases between. CDR1 SGHTA and CDR2 FQGTGA come from the germline V gene. This CDR3 has 15 residues. CDR3: CASSLMGASNYGYTF. The DNA for the CDR3 is TGTGCCAGCAGCTTAATGGGGGCCTCTAACTATGGCTACACCTTC. Supplemented by reference TRBV7-3 and TRBJ1-2, the full variable domain reads GAGVSQTPSNKVTEKGKYVELRCDPISGHTALYWYRQSLGQGPEFLIYFQGTGAADDSGLPNDRFFAVRPEGSVSTLKIQRTERGDSAVYLCASSLMGASNYGYTFGSGTRLTVV.

CDR3 sequence: CASSLTQTPTEAFF. The CDR3 DNA is TGCGCCAGCAGCTTGACACAAACCCCCACTGAAGCTTTCTTT. This chain connects TRBV5-1 to TRBJ1-1, with D unclear. This CDR3 has 14 residues. In germline, CDR1 is SGHRS, CDR2 YFSETQ. The V gene lost 1 base and the J gene lost 4 bases, with 11 bases spanning the gap.

The rearrangement joins TRBV28 to TRBJ2-5; 15 bases are a match to TRBD2. The trim removed 11 bases at V and 5 bases at J, leaving 3 bases unmatched. CDR3 size: 13 residues. Germline V lookup: CDR1 MDHEN, CDR2 SYDVKM. The CDR3 sequence is CAAGLAGGETQYF. CDR3 sequence (DNA): TGTGCCGCCGGACTAGCGGGGGGGGAGACCCAGTACTTC.

This rearrangement joins TRBV10-3 to TRBJ2-5, with 10 positions matching TRBD1. This CDR3 comprises 16 residues. Germline CDR1 is ENHRY and CDR2 is SYGVKD. With V trimmed by 6 bases and J by 5 bases, 12 bases remained unmatched. DNA for the CDR3: TGTGCCATCAGGCCGGGACAGGGGATCAATAAGGAGACCCAGTACTTC. Protein product: CAIRPGQGINKETQYF.

The V and J genes are TRBV28 and TRBJ1-5, with D possibly matching TRBD1 (6 bases). V shed 6 bases and J shed 9 bases, with 15 bases lying between them. Germline lookup yields CDR1 MDHEN and CDR2 SYDVKM. This CDR3 contains 13 residues. The CDR3 region has the DNA TGTGCCAGCAGGTCAGGGGTTGATGGGCCCCAGCATTTT. It specifies CASRSGVDGPQHF.

In nucleotides, the CDR3 is TGTGCCACCAGCAGAATATTCGGGACAGCCGTAAAATGGCCCCAGCATTTT. Translated, it gives CATSRIFGTAVKWPQHF. V is TRBV15 and J is TRBJ1-5; 7 bases align to TRBD1. With 2 bases clipped from V and 9 bases from J, the junction kept 16 bases outside the gene matches. CDR1 is LNHNV and CDR2 is YYDKDF in the germline V gene (reference sequence). The CDR3 is 17 amino acids.

This chain joins TRBV5-1 and TRBJ2-3; 8 nucleotides line up with TRBD2. The V gene's germline CDR1 is SGHRS and CDR2 YFSETQ. V lost 4 bases to trimming and J lost 2 bases; unmatched junction nucleotides: 6. The CDR3 covers 15 residues. This chain's CDR3 is CASSQSGGHTDTQYF. CDR3 nucleotide sequence: TGCGCCAGCAGCCAGAGCGGGGGTCACACAGATACGCAGTATTTT.

This chain uses TRBV6-1 with TRBJ2-5; the match to TRBD1 covers 8 bases. CDR1 and CDR2 (germline): MNHNS, SASEGT. V trimming: 3 bases; J trimming: 5 bases; junction bases outside the gene matches: 2. The CDR3 length is 13 residues. CDR3 DNA sequence: TGTGCCAGCAGTGATTACAGGGGGGAGACCCAGTACTTC. Translation gives CASSDYRGETQYF.

The chain joins TRBV30 to TRBJ2-7; TRBD1 might be the D (6 bases). The CDR3 covers 14 residues. Trimming took off 3 bases at V and 4 bases at J, with 16 bases between the two ends. The germline CDR1 and CDR2 sequences are GTSNPN and SVGIG (reference sequence). Here the CDR3 DNA reads TGTGCCTGGAGACACCCGGGACAAGTATACGAGCAGTACTTC. This sequence encodes CAWRHPGQVYEQYF.

This clone has a handful of counts. V and J are TRBV6-1 and TRBJ1-1, with TRBD1 as a possible D gene (6 bases). V lost 7 bases and J 2 bases, leaving 14 bases between the germline ends. Germline values: CDR1 MNHNS, CDR2 SASEGT. The length of the CDR3 is 14 residues. In DNA form, the CDR3 reads TGTGCCAGCACACACAGGGAGGGAAACACTGAAGCTTTCTTT. Translated, it gives CASTHREGNTEAFF.

CDR3 protein: CASSRTGGLYEQYF. The CDR3 nucleotides are TGTGCCAGCAGTCGCACGGGGGGGCTCTACGAGCAGTACTTC. V gene TRBV7-9 combines with J gene TRBJ2-7, with TRBD2 matching 8 bases. The CDR3 sequence is 14 residues long. CDR1 is SEHNR and CDR2 is FQNEAQ in the germline V gene (reference sequence). V lost 6 bases and J lost 3; bases outside the gene matches: 7.

CDR3 nucleotides: TGTGCCAGCAGCTTAGGAGCCAATAGCAATCAGCCCCAGCATTTT. It codes for CASSLGANSNQPQHF. The chain couples TRBV7-9 to TRBJ1-5; no reliable D call. Germline lookup yields CDR1 SEHNR and CDR2 FQNEAQ (reference sequence). V dropped 1 base and J dropped 0 bases, with 7 bases sitting between them. This CDR3 has 15 residues.

There are many counts of this clone. The chain combines TRBV4-1 with TRBJ1-1; a weak D match, TRBD1 (5 bases). The germline V gene encodes CDR1 MGHRA and CDR2 YSYEKL. V was clipped by 0 bases and J by 4 bases, with 12 bases between them. This CDR3 spans 15 amino acids. For the CDR3, the DNA is TGCGCCAGCAGCCAAGAGTCGGGGAGGGGCACTGAAGCTTTCTTT. Translated, it gives CASSQESGRGTEAFF.

The chain joins TRBV15 to TRBJ1-1; D possibly corresponds to TRBD1 (5 bases). CDR3 size: 15 residues. Germline V lookup: CDR1 LNHNV, CDR2 YYDKDF (reference sequence). The V gene lost 0 bases and the J gene lost 0 bases, with 8 bases spanning the gap. CDR3 amino acids: CATSRERTLNTEAFF. CDR3 DNA sequence: TGTGCCACCAGCAGAGAACGGACACTGAACACTGAAGCTTTCTTT.